This is a list of T cell receptor beta chains from one sample in a study of blood T cells in healthy people across ages. One entry per CDR3 protein, called by TCRdb with MiXCR from the 5' RACE reads. The table records over 1,500,000 distinct CDR3 sequences, about two fifths of them present only once. Input material: blood. These receptors originate from a human donor in good health. The CDR3 runs from the conserved cysteine through the conserved F or W. Fields, in order: D gene, clone size, J gene, V gene, CDR3 DNA, CDR3 protein. The D gene is left open where the match is weak. Clone size is not always given. Where it is, it says once, few, many or a class for expanded clones.

D gene: .
clone size: .
J gene: TRBJ1-5
V gene: TRBV15
CDR3 DNA: TGTGCCACCAGCAGAGATTTTGTAGGACACGCCAATCAGCCCCAGCATTTT
CDR3 protein: CATSRDFVGHANQPQHF

D gene: TRBD1
clone size: .
J gene: TRBJ1-3
V gene: TRBV12-3/TRBV12-4
CDR3 DNA: TGTGTCAGCAGTTTAGAGACAGGGGCTGGAAACACCATATATTTT
CDR3 protein: CVSSLETGAGNTIYF

D gene: TRBD1
clone size: .
J gene: TRBJ1-6
V gene: TRBV7-8
CDR3 DNA: TGTGCCAGCAGCCCACGTAGGACAGGCCCGAATTCACCCCTCCACTTT
CDR3 protein: CASSPRRTGPNSPLHF

D gene: TRBD2
clone size: .
J gene: TRBJ2-1
V gene: TRBV7-2
CDR3 DNA: TGTGCCAGCAGCTCCCTACTAGCGGGAGAATTGTTCTTC
CDR3 protein: CASSSLLAGELFF

D gene: TRBD2
clone size: .
J gene: TRBJ2-3
V gene: TRBV2
CDR3 DNA: TGTGCCAGCATTTCACTAGCGGGGGGCACGTTCACAGATACGCAGTATTTT
CDR3 protein: CASISLAGGTFTDTQYF

D gene: .
clone size: few
J gene: TRBJ1-2
V gene: TRBV24-1
CDR3 DNA: TGTGCCACCAGTGATTCGACAGGAGTTAGAAATGGCTACACCTTC
CDR3 protein: CATSDSTGVRNGYTF

D gene: TRBD2
clone size: .
J gene: TRBJ2-1
V gene: TRBV9
CDR3 DNA: TGTGCCAGCAGCGTAGTGGGGGGAGGGGACTCCTACAATGAGCAGTTCTTC
CDR3 protein: CASSVVGGGDSYNEQFF

D gene: TRBD1
clone size: .
J gene: TRBJ1-5
V gene: TRBV12-3/TRBV12-4
CDR3 DNA: TGTGCCAGCACGAAACAGGGGCTTCCTCAGCCCCAGCATTTT
CDR3 protein: CASTKQGLPQPQHF

D gene: .
clone size: few
J gene: TRBJ2-5
V gene: TRBV29-1
CDR3 DNA: TGCAGCGTTGAAGTTAGCAGAGGGCAAGAGACCCAGTACTTC
CDR3 protein: CSVEVSRGQETQYF

D gene: .
clone size: few
J gene: TRBJ2-7
V gene: TRBV5-1
CDR3 DNA: TGCGCCAGCAGCTCCGGACTTGCCTATTACGAGCAGTACTTC
CDR3 protein: CASSSGLAYYEQYF

D gene: .
clone size: .
J gene: TRBJ2-5
V gene: TRBV7-2
CDR3 DNA: TGTGCCAGCAACTTCCCACTAGGCGATGAGCAGTACTTC
CDR3 protein: CASNFPLGDEQYF

D gene: .
clone size: .
J gene: TRBJ2-7
V gene: TRBV6-2/TRBV6-3
CDR3 DNA: TGTGCCAGCAGTTACTCGCCGGTCGAGCAGTACTTC
CDR3 protein: CASSYSPVEQYF

D gene: TRBD1
clone size: .
J gene: TRBJ2-1
V gene: TRBV12-3/TRBV12-4
CDR3 DNA: TGTGCCAGCAGTGAGGGACAGGGAAGGTTAAACAATGAGCAGTTCTTC
CDR3 protein: CASSEGQGRLNNEQFF

D gene: TRBD1
clone size: .
J gene: TRBJ2-1
V gene: TRBV7-3
CDR3 DNA: TGTGCCAGCAGCCGACAACCCGGGACAGGTCCCTACAATGAGCAGTTCTTC
CDR3 protein: CASSRQPGTGPYNEQFF

D gene: .
clone size: many
J gene: TRBJ2-4
V gene: TRBV29-1
CDR3 DNA: TGCAGCGTTGAGAAGCGGCTAGCCAAAAACATTCAGTACTTC
CDR3 protein: CSVEKRLAKNIQYF

D gene: .
clone size: .
J gene: TRBJ2-3
V gene: TRBV4-1
CDR3 DNA: TGCGCCAGCAGCCAAGAGGGCCGTAGCCTAGGGGATACGCAGTATTTT
CDR3 protein: CASSQEGRSLGDTQYF

D gene: .
clone size: few
J gene: TRBJ2-3
V gene: TRBV7-2
CDR3 DNA: TGTGCCAGCAGCCTGCAGCTTCCATCAGGTGCAGATACGCAGTATTTT
CDR3 protein: CASSLQLPSGADTQYF

D gene: .
clone size: .
J gene: TRBJ2-3
V gene: TRBV7-2
CDR3 DNA: TGTGCCAGCAGCCCCCACCCCGGCACAGATACGCAGTATTTT
CDR3 protein: CASSPHPGTDTQYF

D gene: TRBD2
clone size: .
J gene: TRBJ2-3
V gene: TRBV4-3
CDR3 DNA: TGCGCCAGCAGCCAAGATCGACGGGGGGGGTACCCAGATACGCAGTATTTT
CDR3 protein: CASSQDRRGGYPDTQYF

D gene: .
clone size: .
J gene: TRBJ1-1
V gene: TRBV6-5
CDR3 DNA: TGTGCCAGCAGTTACGGGTCGAACACTGAAGCTTTCTTT
CDR3 protein: CASSYGSNTEAFF

D gene: .
clone size: .
J gene: TRBJ1-1
V gene: TRBV4-1
CDR3 DNA: TGCGCCAGCAGCCAAGCTCAGGGGAGAACTGAAGCTTTCTTT
CDR3 protein: CASSQAQGRTEAFF

D gene: .
clone size: .
J gene: TRBJ1-5
V gene: TRBV7-9
CDR3 DNA: TGTGCCAGCAGCTTACCCGGGGACGGCAATCAGCCCCAGCATTTT
CDR3 protein: CASSLPGDGNQPQHF